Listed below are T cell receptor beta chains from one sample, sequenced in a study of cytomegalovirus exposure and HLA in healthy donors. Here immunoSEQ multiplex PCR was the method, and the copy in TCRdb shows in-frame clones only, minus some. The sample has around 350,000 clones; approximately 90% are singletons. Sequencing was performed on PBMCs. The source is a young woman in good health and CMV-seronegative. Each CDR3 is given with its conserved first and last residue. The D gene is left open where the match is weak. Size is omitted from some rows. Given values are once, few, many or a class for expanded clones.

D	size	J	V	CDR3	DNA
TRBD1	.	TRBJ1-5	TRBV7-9	CASSRGQGIYSNQPQHF	TGTGCCAGCAGCCGAGGACAGGGGATCTATAGCAATCAGCCCCAGCATTTT
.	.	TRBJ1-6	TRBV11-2	CASRNPTGSYNSPLHF	TGTGCCAGCAGAAATCCAACAGGTTCCTATAATTCACCCCTCCACTTT
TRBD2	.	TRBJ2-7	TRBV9	CASSARVGLAYEQYF	TGTGCCAGCAGCGCTCGGGTGGGACTAGCATACGAGCAGTACTTC
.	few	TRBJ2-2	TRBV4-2	CASSQERVGGELFF	TGTGCCAGCAGCCAAGAGCGGGTGGGCGGGGAGCTGTTTTTT
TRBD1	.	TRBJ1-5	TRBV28	CASSHQQGVVSWPQHF	TGTGCCAGCAGCCACCAACAGGGGGTAGTTTCCTGGCCCCAGCATTTT
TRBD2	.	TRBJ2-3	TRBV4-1	CASSQMGLGEDTQYF	TGCGCCAGCAGCCAAATGGGACTAGGGGAGGATACGCAGTATTTT
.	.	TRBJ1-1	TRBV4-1	CASSQKSRNTEAFF	TGCGCCAGCAGCCAAAAAAGCCGGAACACTGAAGCTTTCTTT
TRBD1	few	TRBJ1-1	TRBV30	CAWSVLQGLGNTEAFF	TGTGCCTGGAGTGTTTTACAGGGGTTGGGTAACACTGAAGCTTTCTTT
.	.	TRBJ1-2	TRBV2	CATDRGSNYGYTF	TGTGCCACCGATCGGGGGTCTAACTATGGCTACACCTTC
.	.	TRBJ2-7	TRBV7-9	CASSPLLYEQYF	TGTGCCAGCAGCCCCCTCCTTTACGAGCAGTACTTC
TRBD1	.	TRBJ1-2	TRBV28	CASSLVAGGSGYTF	TGTGCCAGCAGTTTAGTCGCAGGGGGCTCTGGCTACACCTTC
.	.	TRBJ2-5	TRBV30	CAWSLRRGGRSETQYF	TGTGCCTGGAGCCTCCGGAGGGGCGGAAGGTCAGAGACCCAATACTTC
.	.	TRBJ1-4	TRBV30	CAWSREVNEKLFF	TGTGCCTGGAGCCGGGAGGTCAATGAAAAACTGTTTTTT
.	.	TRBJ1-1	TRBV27	CASRGGITEAFF	TGTGCCAGCCGAGGAGGGATCACTGAAGCTTTCTTT
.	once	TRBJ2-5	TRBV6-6	CASSYGAAQETQYF	TGTGCCAGCAGTTACGGAGCGGCCCAAGAGACCCAGTACTTC
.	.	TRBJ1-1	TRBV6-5	CASRRIPNTEAFF	TGTGCCAGCAGGCGGATACCGAACACTGAAGCTTTCTTT
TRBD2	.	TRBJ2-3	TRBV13	CASSLGVAGDLDTQYF	TGTGCCAGCAGCTTAGGGGTAGCGGGGGATTTGGATACGCAGTATTTT
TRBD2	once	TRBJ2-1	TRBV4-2	CASSQTAGGVYNEQFF	TGTGCCAGCAGCCAAACCGCGGGAGGGGTTTACAATGAGCAGTTCTTC
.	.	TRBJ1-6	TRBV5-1	CASSLAGMGNSPLHF	TGCGCCAGCAGCTTGGCCGGGATGGGAAATTCACCCCTCCACTTT
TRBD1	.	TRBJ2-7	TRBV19	CASRDTLKGAAEQYF	TGTGCCAGTAGAGACACCCTAAAGGGGGCGGCCGAGCAGTACTTC
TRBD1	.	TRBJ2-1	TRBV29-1	CSVEDGGGQGAPNEQFF	TGCAGCGTTGAAGATGGAGGAGGGCAGGGGGCTCCCAATGAGCAGTTCTTC
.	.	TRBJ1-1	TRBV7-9	CASSRTGLWTEAFF	TGTGCCAGCAGCCGAACGGGGTTGTGGACTGAAGCTTTCTTT
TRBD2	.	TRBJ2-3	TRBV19	CASSPTSGASTDTQYF	TGTGCCAGTTCTCCGACTAGCGGGGCGAGCACAGATACGCAGTATTTT
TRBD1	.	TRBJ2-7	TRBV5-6	CASRQGQIYNEQYF	TGTGCCAGCAGACAGGGACAGATCTATAACGAGCAGTACTTC
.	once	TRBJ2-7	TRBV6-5	CASSYDREAHEQYF	TGTGCCAGCAGTTACGACAGGGAGGCCCACGAGCAGTACTTC
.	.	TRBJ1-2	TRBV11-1	CASSLGRGGDYGYTF	TGTGCCAGCAGCTTAGGTCGAGGAGGAGACTATGGCTACACCTTC
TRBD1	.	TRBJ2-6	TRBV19	CASSRDRALAGANVLTF	TGTGCCAGTAGTAGGGACAGGGCATTAGCGGGGGCCAACGTCCTGACTTTC